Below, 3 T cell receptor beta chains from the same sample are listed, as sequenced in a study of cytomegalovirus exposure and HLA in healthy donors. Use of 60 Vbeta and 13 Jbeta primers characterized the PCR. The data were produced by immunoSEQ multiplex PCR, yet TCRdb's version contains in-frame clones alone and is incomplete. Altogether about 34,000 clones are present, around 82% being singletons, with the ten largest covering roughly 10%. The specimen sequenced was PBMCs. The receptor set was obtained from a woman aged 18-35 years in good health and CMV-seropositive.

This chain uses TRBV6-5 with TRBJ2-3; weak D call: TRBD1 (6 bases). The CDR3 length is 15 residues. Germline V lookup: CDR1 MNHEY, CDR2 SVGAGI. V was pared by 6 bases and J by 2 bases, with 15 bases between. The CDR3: CASSPDRPTTDTQYF. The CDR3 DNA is TGTGCCAGCAGCCCCGACAGGCCGACCACAGATACGCAGTATTTT.

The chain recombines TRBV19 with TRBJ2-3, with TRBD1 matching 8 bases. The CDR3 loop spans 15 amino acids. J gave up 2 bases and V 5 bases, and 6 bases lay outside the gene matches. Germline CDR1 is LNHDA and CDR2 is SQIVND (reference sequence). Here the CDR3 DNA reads TGTGCCAGTAGTGTGGACAGGGACGTCACAGATACGCAGTATTTT. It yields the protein CASSVDRDVTDTQYF.

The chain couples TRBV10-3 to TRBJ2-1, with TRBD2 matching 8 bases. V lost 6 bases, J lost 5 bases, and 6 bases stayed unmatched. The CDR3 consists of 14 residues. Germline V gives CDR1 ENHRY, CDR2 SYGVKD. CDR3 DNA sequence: TGTGCCATCAGACGGGGGGGCCAAGACAATGAGCAGTTCTTC. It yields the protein CAIRRGGQDNEQFF.